This T cell receptor (beta chain) emerged from a study of cytomegalovirus exposure and HLA in healthy donors. A remark on this clone: As yet, its antigen is unknown.

Broader study findings: Specific recognition of CMV antigens was confirmed in vitro for a few chains (all CMV-associated). Highly shared sequence variants in one cluster were likely a sequencing artifact. Most CMV-associated TCR beta chains appeared HLA-restricted in a later analysis.

The PCR had 60 Vbeta and 13 Jbeta primers. The method was immunoSEQ multiplex PCR; TCRdb's version includes in-frame clones alone and lacks a portion of them. The table records roughly 190,000 clones, 60% to 85% of them present only once. V was shortened by 0 bases and J by 10 bases, with 10 bases between the two germline ends. Per the germline V gene, CDR1 is SGHRS and CDR2 is YFSETQ. The CDR3 sequence is 12 residues long. The V and J genes are TRBV5-1 and TRBJ1-1; TRBD1 might be the D (5 bases). This TCR was recovered from a woman aged 18-30 years in good health and CMV-seronegative. Sequenced material: PBMCs. DNA for the CDR3: TGCGCCAGCAGCTTGGCGGGGGTTGGAGCTTTCTTT. This gives the protein CASSLAGVGAFF.